Here is one T cell receptor (beta chain) with its context. Study processing details: Estimation of nucleated cell counts relied on the amplification of reference gene primers. Sequencing used immunoSEQ multiplex PCR; TCRdb keeps in-frame clones, though not all of them. V, J and clone size are those of that table, while D and trimming were read from the DNA. In the table there are more than 95,000 clones, roughly 88% of which are singletons. CDR1 and CDR2 (germline): MNHEY, SMNVEV (reference sequence). Trimming removed 4 bases from V and 0 bases from J, with 19 bases in between. The length of the CDR3 is 18 residues. These data come from a study of blood T cell repertoires in COVID-19. Study at large: Spain, Italy and the United States supplied samples that represented acute and convalescent COVID-19. PBMCs, B-cell-depleted T cells, or T cells provided the cDNA or gDNA that made up the material.

The rearrangement links TRBV27 to TRBJ1-3, with TRBD1 as a possible D gene (5 bases). Specimen: peripheral blood. The sequence was collected from a middle-aged man with acute or convalescent COVID-19. CDR3 region: CASSSTRRGGVSGNTIYF. DNA for the CDR3: TGTGCCAGCAGTTCGACCCGGCGGGGGGGGGTCTCTGGAAACACCATATATTTT.